These 28 T cell receptor beta chains were all obtained from the same sample, sequenced in a study of cytomegalovirus exposure and HLA in healthy donors. The PCR used 60 Vbeta and 13 Jbeta primers. Here immunoSEQ multiplex PCR was the method, and the copy in TCRdb shows in-frame clones only, minus some. The sample contains 130,000 or so clones, around 83% of which appear only once. The sequencing sample was made of PBMCs. These receptor sequences come from a woman between 18 and 29 years old in good health and CMV-seropositive.

V usage is TRBV30 and J usage is TRBJ1-2; tentatively, D is TRBD1 (5 bases). The length of the CDR3 is 14 residues. Germline V lookup: CDR1 GTSNPN, CDR2 SVGIG (reference sequence). The CDR3 sequence is CATGRVGLGYGYTF. The CDR3 DNA follows: TGTGCGACTGGCAGGGTGGGTCTTGGGTATGGCTACACCTTC.

The J gene is TRBJ2-1, the V gene TRBV5-1, with 10 positions matching TRBD2. J lost 7 bases, V lost 4 bases, and 11 bases had no gene match. This CDR3 is 16 amino acids long. Germline V gene sequence: CDR1 SGHRS, CDR2 YFSETQ. For the CDR3, the DNA is TGCGCCAGCAGCCGAAGCGGGGGGGCAGTTAGTAATGAGCAGTTCTTC. The encoded protein is CASSRSGGAVSNEQFF.

This clone was detected once. CDR3 amino acids: CASSESAGGYNYGYTF. In DNA form, the CDR3 reads TGTGCCAGCAGTGAGTCCGCAGGGGGGTATAACTATGGCTACACCTTC. This chain links TRBV2 with TRBJ1-2; 7 positions match TRBD1. The V and J ends lost 3 bases and 1 base, in that order; junction bases with no gene match: 8. This CDR3 spans 16 amino acids. Germline assignment: CDR1 SNHLY and CDR2 FYNNEI. Using reference TRBV2 and TRBJ1-2 for the parts outside the CDR3, the full variable domain is EPEVTQTPSHQVTQMGQEVILRCVPISNHLYFYWYRQILGQKVEFLVSFYNNEISEKSEIFDDQFSVERPDGSNFTLKIRSTKLEDSAMYFCASSESAGGYNYGYTFGSGTRLTVV.

The chain has TRBV28 and TRBJ1-2; 7 bases align to TRBD1. This CDR3 is built from 15 residues. The trim removed 5 bases at V and 5 bases at J, leaving 11 bases unmatched. Germline V lookup: CDR1 MDHEN, CDR2 SYDVKM. The CDR3 loop is CASSLRGRLGYGYTF. The CDR3 DNA reads TGTGCCAGCAGTCTGAGGGGGCGTCTAGGGTATGGCTACACCTTC.

This clone is a singleton in its sample. The chain recombines TRBV29-1 with TRBJ2-7; a weak D match, TRBD2 (5 bases). In germline, CDR1 is SQVTM, CDR2 ANQGSEA. This CDR3 spans 12 amino acids. V dropped 7 bases and J dropped 3 bases, with 13 bases sitting between them. CDR3 sequence reads: CSAGISSYEQYF. The CDR3 nucleotides are TGCAGCGCCGGGATTTCGAGCTACGAGCAGTACTTC.

The chain has TRBV5-1 and TRBJ1-5; D call uncertain. Trimming stripped 4 bases from V and 5 bases from J, with 10 bases between. CDR1 is SGHRS, CDR2 YFSETQ, per germline. CDR3 length: 13 amino acids. The CDR3 loop reads CASSINEDQPQHF. DNA of the CDR3: TGCGCCAGCAGCATTAACGAGGATCAGCCCCAGCATTTT. The full variable domain, rest sourced from reference TRBV5-1 and TRBJ1-5, is KAGVTQTPRYLIKTRGQQVTLSCSPISGHRSVSWYQQTPGQGLQFLFEYFSETQRNKGNFPGRFSGRQFSNSRSEMNVSTLELGDSALYLCASSINEDQPQHFGDGTRLSIL.

This sequence joins TRBV19 and TRBJ1-1; 9 bases agree with TRBD1. Germline-derived CDR1 and CDR2 are LNHDA and SQIVND (reference sequence). This CDR3 region has 17 residues. Trimming removed 7 bases from V and 5 bases from J; junction bases left unmatched: 17. This CDR3 is CASTGVPGQGRLTEAFF. CDR3 coding DNA: TGTGCCAGTACCGGTGTCCCGGGACAGGGACGGTTAACTGAAGCTTTCTTT. The full variable domain, in which reference TRBV19 and TRBJ1-1 provide the parts outside the CDR3, is DGGITQSPKYLFRKEGQNVTLSCEQNLNHDAMYWYRQDPGQGLRLIYYSQIVNDFQKGDIAEGYSVSREKKESFPLTVTSAQKNPTAFYLCASTGVPGQGRLTEAFFGQGTRLTVV.

V gene TRBV16 combines with J gene TRBJ1-6; D gene unclear. With 0 bases removed from V and 7 bases from J, the gap between germline ends came to 4 bases. The CDR3 is 13 residues long. Germline-derived CDR1 and CDR2 are KGHSY and FQNENV. The chain's CDR3 is CASSQSENSPLHF. In nucleotides, the CDR3 is TGTGCCAGCAGCCAATCGGAGAATTCACCCCTCCACTTT. Together with reference TRBV16 and TRBJ1-6, the CDR3 gives the full variable domain: GEEVAQTPKHLVRGEGQKAKLYCAPIKGHSYVFWYQQVLKNEFKFLISFQNENVFDETGMPKERFSAKCLPNSPCSLEIQATKLEDSAVYFCASSQSENSPLHFGNGTRLTVT.

This chain uses TRBV25-1 with TRBJ2-7; TRBD1 agrees at 7 bases. The CDR3 extends over 16 amino acids. Germline V lookup: CDR1 MGHDK, CDR2 SYGVNS. Trimming removed 6 bases from V and 3 bases from J; junction bases left unmatched: 14. CDR3 in DNA: TGTGCCAGCAGCAGCGGACAGGCCGACAGAATCTACGAGCAGTACTTC. The encoded protein is CASSSGQADRIYEQYF.

The chain carries TRBV4-1 and TRBJ2-5; 12 nucleotides align to TRBD2. Germline V gene data show CDR1 as MGHRA and CDR2 as YSYEKL. The CDR3 is 17 amino acids. V lost 3 bases, J lost 0 bases, and 5 bases stayed unmatched. The CDR3 spells CASSHAGTSGYQETQYF. For the CDR3, the DNA is TGCGCCAGCAGCCATGCCGGGACTAGCGGGTACCAAGAGACCCAGTACTTC.

V and J are TRBV11-3 and TRBJ2-5; 7 nucleotides match TRBD1. The CDR3 sequence is 15 residues long. Germline V gives CDR1 SGHNT, CDR2 YENEEA. The trim removed 1 base at V and 5 bases at J, leaving 7 bases unmatched. As DNA, the CDR3 is TGTGCCAGCAGCTTAGGCGCCAGGGGACAGGAGACCCAGTACTTC. As protein: CASSLGARGQETQYF.

The chain links TRBV28 to TRBJ1-5; D unresolved. Germline CDR1 is MDHEN and CDR2 is SYDVKM. The CDR3 is 13 amino acids. The V end was cut by 3 bases, the J end by 7 bases, with 10 bases between. CDR3 loop: CASSFYPGQPQHF. In DNA, the CDR3 is TGTGCCAGCAGTTTTTATCCGGGGCAGCCCCAGCATTTT.

This chain joins TRBV7-2 and TRBJ2-2, with 10 bases that match TRBD2. Germline loops: CDR1 SGHTA, CDR2 FQGNSA. The CDR3 is made up of 15 amino acids. Germline trimming cut 5 bases from V and 7 bases from J; bases unmatched to any gene: 7. The CDR3 protein is CASSLLAGVLGELFF. The CDR3 bases are TGTGCCAGCAGCCTCCTAGCGGGGGTCCTCGGGGAGCTGTTTTTT.

The V and J genes are TRBV11-2 and TRBJ2-5; 9 bases align to TRBD1. Germline CDR1 and CDR2: SGHAT and FQNNGV. Unmatched junction bases numbered 5, after V lost 5 bases and J lost 1 base. The CDR3 length is 15 residues. The CDR3 is CASSGLGQGQETQYF. The CDR3 nucleotides read TGTGCCAGCAGCGGTCTGGGACAGGGCCAAGAGACCCAGTACTTC.

The rearrangement uses TRBV6-1 and TRBJ1-2; D might be TRBD1 (6 bases). In germline, CDR1 is MNHNS, CDR2 SASEGT. Trimming left V 5 bases short and J 5 bases short, with 12 bases between. This CDR3 comprises 13 residues. The chain's CDR3 is CASSSGQTYGYTF. CDR3 nucleotides: TGTGCCAGCAGTTCCGGACAGACATATGGCTACACCTTC.

This chain connects TRBV5-1 to TRBJ1-6; D call uncertain. Looked up from germline, CDR1 is SGHRS and CDR2 is YFSETQ. V was pared by 2 bases and J by 13 bases, with 19 bases between. This CDR3 region has 15 residues. The CDR3 nucleotides are TGCGCCAGCAGCTTAGGTGACACCAATTTATTGCCCCTCCACTTT. Translation: CASSLGDTNLLPLHF.

The chain uses TRBV28 and TRBJ2-3; no definite D call. CDR3 length: 12 residues. Germline V gene data show CDR1 as MDHEN and CDR2 as SYDVKM. V was clipped by 6 bases and J by 4 bases, with 8 bases between them. CDR3 in DNA: TGTGCCAGCAGAGACGCGGCAGATACGCAGTATTTT. It specifies CASRDAADTQYF.

V gene TRBV29-1 combines with J gene TRBJ2-4; D may be TRBD1 (5 bases). The germline V and J ends were trimmed by 4 bases and 8 bases, with 12 bases remaining between them. Germline CDR1 SQVTM, CDR2 ANQGSEA. This CDR3 spans 12 amino acids. CDR3 amino acids: CSVVTVLDIQYF. CDR3 sequence (DNA): TGCAGCGTTGTGACAGTATTGGACATTCAGTACTTC.

Only one count was recorded for this clone. V gene TRBV29-1 combines with J gene TRBJ2-3; the D gene is possibly TRBD2 (7 bases). This CDR3 has 15 amino acids. V lost 6 bases and J 4 bases, leaving 20 bases between the germline ends. Germline values: CDR1 SQVTM, CDR2 ANQGSEA. The CDR3 here is CSVGGAFLGPDTQYF. Written as DNA, the CDR3 is TGCAGCGTGGGGGGGGCTTTTTTGGGACCAGATACGCAGTATTTT.

V is TRBV9 and J is TRBJ1-2; the match to TRBD1 covers 7 bases. The CDR3 length is 13 residues. Unmatched junction bases numbered 3, after V lost 0 bases and J lost 7 bases. CDR1 is SGDLS, CDR2 YYNGEE, per germline. CDR3 residues: CASSVAGTAGYTF. The CDR3 region has the DNA TGTGCCAGCAGCGTAGCAGGGACAGCTGGCTACACCTTC. Complete variable domain (other parts from reference TRBV9 and TRBJ1-2): DSGVTQTPKHLITATGQRVTLRCSPRSGDLSVYWYQQSLDQGLQFLIQYYNGEERAKGNILERFSAQQFPDLHSELNLSSLELGDSALYFCASSVAGTAGYTFGSGTRLTVV.

The V call is TRBV2, the J call TRBJ2-7, with D perhaps TRBD1 (6 bases). The CDR3 covers 16 residues. Trimming took off 3 bases at V and 6 bases at J, with 21 bases between the two ends. CDR1 SNHLY and CDR2 FYNNEI come from the germline V gene. The CDR3 DNA reads TGTGCCAGCAGTGAGGCCCTAGGGTTGGGGGCCGGCGAGCAGTACTTC. This gives the protein CASSEALGLGAGEQYF.

This chain links TRBV11-3 with TRBJ2-5; 11 nucleotides match TRBD2. The CDR3 is 13 amino acids. J lost 5 bases, V lost 8 bases, and 4 bases had no gene match. The germline CDR1 and CDR2 sequences are SGHNT and YENEEA. As DNA, the CDR3 is TGTGCCAGCTCACCTAGCGGGGGGGAGACCCAGTACTTC. Amino acids: CASSPSGGETQYF.

The chain couples TRBV27 to TRBJ2-1; 9 positions match TRBD2. Germline-derived CDR1 and CDR2 are MNHEY and SMNVEV (reference sequence). CDR3 length equals 14 residues. Losses at the gene ends were 8 bases for V and 4 bases for J; bases not matched to a gene: 6. The CDR3 nucleotides read TGTGCCAGCTGGGGACTAGCCTTTTACAATGAGCAGTTCTTC. The encoded protein is CASWGLAFYNEQFF.

CDR3 DNA: TGCGCCAGCAGCTTGACAGGGGGCAGGGACTACGAGCAGTACTTC. It specifies CASSLTGGRDYEQYF. This chain links TRBV5-1 with TRBJ2-7; 9 bases are shared with TRBD1. This CDR3 comprises 15 residues. V lost 1 base, J lost 3 bases, and 5 bases stayed unmatched. The germline CDR1 and CDR2 sequences are SGHRS and YFSETQ.

The chain has TRBV2 and TRBJ1-1; 9 bases line up with TRBD1. The CDR3 runs 14 residues. After removal of 4 bases from V and 1 base from J, the junction contained 1 base not matched to a gene. Germline V gene sequence: CDR1 SNHLY, CDR2 FYNNEI. The CDR3 sequence: CASSVDRGNTEAFF. CDR3 in DNA: TGTGCCAGCAGTGTGGACAGGGGGAACACTGAAGCTTTCTTT.

CDR3 residues: CASSPGQVTTGELFF. CDR3 sequence (DNA): TGTGCCAGTAGCCCGGGACAGGTGACCACCGGGGAGCTGTTTTTT. V gene TRBV19 combines with J gene TRBJ2-2; 8 nucleotides agree with TRBD1. The CDR3 sequence is 15 residues long. Germline lookup yields CDR1 LNHDA and CDR2 SQIVND (reference sequence). The V segment lost 6 bases and the J segment 4 bases; nucleotides outside the gene matches: 7.

V gene TRBV5-1 combines with J gene TRBJ1-2; TRBD1 agrees at 9 bases. CDR3 length: 13 residues. The V and J ends lost 5 bases and 4 bases, in that order; junction bases with no gene match: 3. Germline V gene data show CDR1 as SGHRS and CDR2 as YFSETQ. The CDR3 DNA sequence: TGCGCCAGCAGGAAGACAGGGGGCTATGGCTACACCTTC. Its protein product is CASRKTGGYGYTF.

The V call is TRBV29-1, the J call TRBJ1-2, with 8 bases lining up with TRBD1. Trimming took 6 bases from V and 7 from J; bases not matched to a gene: 13. The CDR3 is 14 residues long. Germline loops: CDR1 SQVTM, CDR2 ANQGSEA. CDR3 coding DNA: TGCAGCGTGGTTATTCAGGGGGCCAGTAGTGGCTACACCTTC. Amino acids: CSVVIQGASSGYTF.